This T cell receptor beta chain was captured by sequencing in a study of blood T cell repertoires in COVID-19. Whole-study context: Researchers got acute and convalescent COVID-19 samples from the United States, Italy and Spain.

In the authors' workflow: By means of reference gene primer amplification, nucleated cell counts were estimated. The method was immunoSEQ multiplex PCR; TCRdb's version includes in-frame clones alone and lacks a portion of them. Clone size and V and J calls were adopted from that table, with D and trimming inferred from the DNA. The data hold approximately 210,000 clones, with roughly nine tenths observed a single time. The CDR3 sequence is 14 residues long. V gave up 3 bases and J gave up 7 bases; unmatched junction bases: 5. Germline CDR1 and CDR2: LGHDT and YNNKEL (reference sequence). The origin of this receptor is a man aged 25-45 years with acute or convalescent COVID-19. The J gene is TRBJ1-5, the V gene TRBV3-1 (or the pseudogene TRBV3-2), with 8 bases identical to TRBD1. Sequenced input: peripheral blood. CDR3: CASSHTGGGQPQHF. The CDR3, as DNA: TGTGCCAGCAGCCACACAGGGGGGGGGCAGCCCCAGCATTTT.